A selection of T cell receptor beta chains follows, all from one sample in a study of cytomegalovirus exposure and HLA in healthy donors. Generated by immunoSEQ multiplex PCR, the TCRdb table keeps only in-frame clones and is missing some. The repertoire holds approximately 160,000 clones, with roughly 80% as singletons. Sequenced input: PBMCs. These receptors were taken from a man in his fifties or sixties in good health and CMV-seropositive. The CDR3 runs from the conserved cysteine through the conserved F or W. Fields, in order: D gene, V gene, J gene, clone size, CDR3 DNA, CDR3 protein. D genes are given only for firm matches. Clone size is not always given. Where it is, it says once, few, many or a class for expanded clones.

TRBD1	TRBV4-2	TRBJ2-5	few	TGTGCCAGCAGCCAAGATCCAGGGGGTAAAGAGACCCAGTACTTC	CASSQDPGGKETQYF
NA	TRBV9	TRBJ1-1	NA	TGTGCCAGCAGTCTTCTCGGGAACACTGAAGCTTTCTTT	CASSLLGNTEAFF
TRBD2	TRBV13	TRBJ2-7	NA	TGTGCCAGCAGCGGGACCGGGACTAGGCCCTACGAGCAGTACTTC	CASSGTGTRPYEQYF
TRBD2	TRBV27	TRBJ2-7	NA	TGTGCCAGCAGTTTTAGTAGCGGGAGGTACGAGCAGTACTTC	CASSFSSGRYEQYF
NA	TRBV6-1	TRBJ1-5	NA	TGTGCCAGCAGTGAATCGGTAGAGAGGAGCAATCAGCCCCAGCATTTT	CASSESVERSNQPQHF
NA	TRBV28	TRBJ1-3	NA	TGTGCCAGCAGTTTATTGGTGGCGGGTGGAAACACCATATATTTT	CASSLLVAGGNTIYF
NA	TRBV15	TRBJ2-4	NA	TGTGCCACCGGGCAGGGGCGGGCGAACATTCAGTACTTC	CATGQGRANIQYF
TRBD2	TRBV9	TRBJ2-1	NA	TGTGCCAGCACAAAACTAGCGGGGGACTACATCTCCTACAATGAGCAGTTCTTC	CASTKLAGDYISYNEQFF
NA	TRBV5-1	TRBJ2-1	NA	TGCGCCAGCAGCACAGGGCCGGAACAGTTCTTC	CASSTGPEQFF
TRBD2	TRBV11-3	TRBJ2-2	NA	TGTGCCAGCAGCTTAGCTCAGGGGGGACTAGCGGCGAACACCGGGGAGCTGTTTTTT	CASSLAQGGLAANTGELFF
NA	TRBV7-9	TRBJ1-1	few	TGTGCCAGCAGCTTGGGCCTCGCCTTGTGGAACACTGAAGCTTTCTTT	CASSLGLALWNTEAFF
NA	TRBV7-9	TRBJ2-2	NA	TGTTCCAGCAGCCTCTTCCCTAAGGGAGGAGACACCGGGGAGCTGTTTTTT	CSSSLFPKGGDTGELFF
TRBD1	TRBV2	TRBJ1-1	NA	TGTGCCGGGAACAGGGGTTTGGGCACTGAAGCTTTCTTT	CAGNRGLGTEAFF
NA	TRBV7-3	TRBJ2-3	NA	TGTGCCAGCAGCTTAATCTCGGGATCCACAGATACGCAGTATTTT	CASSLISGSTDTQYF
NA	TRBV9	TRBJ1-1	NA	TGTGCCAGCAGCGCCAGTCGGGGTGGCACTGAAGCTTTCTTT	CASSASRGGTEAFF
NA	TRBV19	TRBJ1-3	NA	TGTGCCAGTAGTATAGTTGTCGGGATCTCTGGAAACACCATATATTTT	CASSIVVGISGNTIYF
TRBD1	TRBV4-1	TRBJ1-5	NA	TGCGCCAGCAGCCAATACATAGGACAGGGGTTGGGGTTTGAGCCCCAGCATTTT	CASSQYIGQGLGFEPQHF
NA	TRBV11-2	TRBJ2-7	NA	TGTGCCAGCAGCGGGGGGGGGACAGGATCACCCCTAAACAAGTACGAGCAGTACTTC	CASSGGGTGSPLNKYEQYF
TRBD1	TRBV28	TRBJ1-6	NA	TGTGCCAGCAGTACCACGGGACAGGGCTATAATTCACCCCTCCACTTT	CASSTTGQGYNSPLHF
NA	TRBV7-9	TRBJ1-4	NA	TGTTCCAGCAGCTCCTGGGGGTCCAGGGGAATTGAAAAACTGTTTTTT	CSSSSWGSRGIEKLFF
NA	TRBV27	TRBJ2-3	few	TGTGCCAGCAGCCAAATGGGGCCAGATACGCAGTATTTT	CASSQMGPDTQYF
TRBD2	TRBV9	TRBJ2-2	NA	TGTGCCAGCAGCGCGCGGGGGGACACCGGGGAGCTGTTTTTT	CASSARGDTGELFF
TRBD2	TRBV5-1	TRBJ2-2	NA	TGCGCCAGCAGCTTGCCGGGACTAGCGAATAGTGGCGGGGAGCTGTTTTTT	CASSLPGLANSGGELFF
NA	TRBV2	TRBJ2-7	NA	TGTGCCAGCAGTTGGCGGGGAGGCTCCTACGAGCAGTACTTC	CASSWRGGSYEQYF
NA	TRBV19	TRBJ2-7	NA	TGTGCCAGTAGTGTCTCAAACAGCCACTACGAGCAGTACTTC	CASSVSNSHYEQYF
TRBD1	TRBV4-1	TRBJ2-5	NA	TGCGCCAGCAGCCAACCCCGACAGGGGGGGAAGACCCAGTACTTC	CASSQPRQGGKTQYF
TRBD1	TRBV6-1	TRBJ1-5	NA	TGTGCCAGCACCATGGACAGGGGGGCTCAGCCCCAGCATTTT	CASTMDRGAQPQHF
NA	TRBV2	TRBJ1-5	NA	TGTGCCAGCAGTGCTGGGTCGGGTCAGCCCCAGCATTTT	CASSAGSGQPQHF
TRBD2	TRBV4-1	TRBJ2-1	once	TGCGCCAGCAGCCAAGACGTTGAAGCGGGATTCAATGAGCAGTTCTTC	CASSQDVEAGFNEQFF
TRBD1	TRBV29-1	TRBJ2-7	NA	TGCAGCGTTGGGGCAGGGGGCAACGAGCAGTACTTC	CSVGAGGNEQYF
NA	TRBV28	TRBJ1-2	NA	TGTGCCAGCAAAAGAACAGCAGCTAACTATGGCTACACCTTC	CASKRTAANYGYTF
TRBD1	TRBV7-9	TRBJ1-4	few	TGTTCCAGCAGCTTATTGACAGGGGGATATGAAAAACTGTTTTTT	CSSSLLTGGYEKLFF
TRBD1	TRBV7-2	TRBJ2-5	NA	TGTGCCAGCAGCTTAGATGGGACAGGGACAGAGACCCAGTACTTC	CASSLDGTGTETQYF
TRBD1	TRBV6-6	TRBJ1-5	NA	TGTGCCAGCAGGGGGACAGGGATAAATCAGCCCCAGCATTTT	CASRGTGINQPQHF
NA	TRBV28	TRBJ2-6	NA	TGTGCCAGCAGTTTGGTAGGGGCTGGGGCCAACGTCCTGACTTTC	CASSLVGAGANVLTF
TRBD1	TRBV18	TRBJ1-1	NA	TGTGCCAGCTCACCGGGCGGACAGGGCGGAGCTGAAGCTTTCTTT	CASSPGGQGGAEAFF
NA	TRBV11-2	TRBJ2-5	NA	TGTGCCAGCAGCTCCGGTCGCGCCTCCCAGTACTTC	CASSSGRASQYF
NA	TRBV13	TRBJ2-5	NA	TGTGCCAGCAGCTTTCCTAGGCCCCAAGAGACCCAGTACTTC	CASSFPRPQETQYF
NA	TRBV7-2	TRBJ1-1	few	TGTGCCAGCAGCCCCCGGGAGGGCCACATGAACACTGAAGCTTTCTTT	CASSPREGHMNTEAFF
NA	TRBV28	TRBJ1-3	NA	TGTGCCAGCAGTTTTAGTGGGGCGTCGGGAAACACCATATATTTT	CASSFSGASGNTIYF